The clone carrying this T cell receptor beta chain occurred many times. Its antigen is currently unknown. The data originate from a study of T cell repertoires in cytomegalovirus infection. On the study more broadly: Matching HLA type and CMV infection were both indicated by public TCR beta signatures. Study results and limitations: There were HLA-C-restricted CMV-specific TCR beta clonotypes dominating the ex vivo response. Cumulated frequencies of public TCR beta families served to identify carriers of CMV plus the relevant HLA.

TCRdb re-analysed the reads in MiXCR, keeping a single row per CDR3 protein. Of approximately 500,000 distinct CDR3 sequences in the sample, roughly 10% are singletons; the top ten hold roughly a tenth. CDR3 length: 13 amino acids. V was cut by 6 bases and J by 1 base, with 9 bases left in between. Germline V CDR1 and CDR2: KGHSH, LQKENI. This rearrangement joins TRBV18 to TRBJ1-2; the D is unclear. The sequenced sample consisted of PBMCs. This TCR was recovered from a human donor in good health (CMV status not recorded). Some clones in this sample may be carry-over from other donors' samples. The CDR3: CASSPENNYGYTF. In nucleotides, the CDR3 is TGTGCCAGCTCTCCGGAGAATAACTATGGCTACACCTTC. The whole variable domain, remainder taken from reference TRBV18 and TRBJ1-2, is NAGVMQNPRHLVRRRGQEARLRCSPMKGHSHVYWYRQLPEEGLKFMVYLQKENIIDESGMPKERFSAEFPKEGPSILRIQQVVRGDSAAYFCASSPENNYGYTFGSGTRLTVV.